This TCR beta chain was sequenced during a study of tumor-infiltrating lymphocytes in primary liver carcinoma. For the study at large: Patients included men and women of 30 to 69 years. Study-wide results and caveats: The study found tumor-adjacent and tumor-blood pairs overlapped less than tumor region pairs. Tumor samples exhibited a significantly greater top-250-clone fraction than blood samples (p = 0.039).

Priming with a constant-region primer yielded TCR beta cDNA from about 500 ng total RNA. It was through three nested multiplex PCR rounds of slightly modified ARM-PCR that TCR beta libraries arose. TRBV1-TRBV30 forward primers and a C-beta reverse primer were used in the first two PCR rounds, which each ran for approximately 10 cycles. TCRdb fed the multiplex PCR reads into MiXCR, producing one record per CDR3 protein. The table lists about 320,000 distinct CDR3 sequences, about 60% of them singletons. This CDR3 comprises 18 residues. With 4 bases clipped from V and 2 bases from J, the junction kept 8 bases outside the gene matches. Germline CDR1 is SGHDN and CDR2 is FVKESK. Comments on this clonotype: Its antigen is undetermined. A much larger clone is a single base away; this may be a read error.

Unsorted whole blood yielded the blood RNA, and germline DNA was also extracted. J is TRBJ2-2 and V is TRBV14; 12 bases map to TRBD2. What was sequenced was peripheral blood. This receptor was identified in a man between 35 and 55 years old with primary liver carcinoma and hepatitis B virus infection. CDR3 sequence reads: CASSPYNGLAGNTGELFF. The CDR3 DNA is TGTGCCAGCAGCCCGTACAACGGACTAGCGGGAAACACCGGGGAGCTGTTTTTT.